This entry lists 21 T cell receptor beta chains sequenced from one sample in a study of blood T cells in healthy people across ages. Together with a sample-barcoded 5' primer, a J-beta primer mix was included in a second PCR lasting roughly 6 to 12 cycles. TCRdb fed the 5' RACE reads into MiXCR, producing one record per CDR3 protein. The table has approximately 800,000 distinct CDR3 sequences, 58% seen once. The sequenced sample consisted of blood. The receptor set was obtained from a man in his thirties or forties in good health.

The V gene is TRBV30, the J gene TRBJ2-1; 10 nucleotides line up with TRBD1. The length of the CDR3 is 14 residues. The ends lost 0 bases at V and 10 bases at J; junction bases unmatched: 6. Germline CDR1 reads GTSNPN; CDR2 reads SVGIG (reference sequence). The CDR3 here is CAWSVGTGVYEQFF. CDR3 bases: TGTGCCTGGAGTGTGGGGACAGGGGTCTACGAGCAGTTCTTC.

The V gene is TRBV11-3, the J gene TRBJ2-1, with D unresolved. The V and J ends lost 1 base and 8 bases respectively, with 15 bases between them. CDR3 length: 15 residues. Germline values: CDR1 SGHNT, CDR2 YENEEA. In DNA form, the CDR3 reads TGTGCCAGCAGCTTAGGTTTTTTCTCCAGTCATGAGCAGTTCTTC. Translating gives CASSLGFFSSHEQFF.

This sequence joins TRBV6-5 and TRBJ2-2; D might be TRBD1 (7 bases). CDR3 length: 14 amino acids. The V end was cut by 6 bases, the J end by 7 bases, with 15 bases between. Germline V lookup: CDR1 MNHEY, CDR2 SVGAGI. The CDR3 loop is CASRRGQNYGELFF. CDR3 bases: TGTGCCAGCAGGCGGGGACAGAACTACGGGGAGCTGTTTTTT.

This chain links TRBV20-1 with TRBJ2-3, with no clear D. V was cut by 4 bases and J by 3 bases, with 14 bases left in between. Germline V CDR1 and CDR2: DFQATT, SNEGSKA (reference sequence). The CDR3 consists of 14 residues. CDR3: CSATRASKTDTQYF. The CDR3 nucleotides read TGCAGTGCTACCCGGGCCTCCAAGACAGATACGCAGTATTTT.

This clonotype was recorded a few times. The rearrangement uses TRBV5-1 and TRBJ2-4; 9 bases are shared with TRBD1. The DNA matches TRBJ2-7 better at its end, which makes the J call doubtful. Germline V CDR1 and CDR2: SGHRS, YFSETQ. The CDR3 is 14 amino acids. For the CDR3, the DNA is TGCGCCAGCAGCTACACCGGGACAGGGTACGAGCAGTACTTC. Protein product: CASSYTGTGYEQYF.

This clonotype was found many times. The chain is built from TRBV20-1 and TRBJ1-2, with 7 positions matching TRBD1. The V gene end was trimmed by 6 bases and the J gene end by 2 bases; junction bases not matched to a gene: 6. CDR1 is DFQATT, CDR2 SNEGSKA, per germline (reference sequence). The CDR3 length is 13 residues. In nucleotides, the CDR3 is TGCAGTGCAGCGACAGGGAGGAACTATGGCTACACCTTC. Amino acid sequence: CSAATGRNYGYTF.

Comments on this clonotype: Its ends do not fully match the called genes, so a read error is possible. The chain combines TRBV28 with TRBJ2-5; 11 bases agree with TRBD1. Germline assignment: CDR1 MDHEN and CDR2 SYDVKM. The CDR3 sequence is 14 residues long. The CDR3 nucleotides read TGCGCTTCGATCCGGACAGGGGGCAGAGAGACCCAGTACTTC. Protein product: CASIRTGGRETQYF.

The gene calls are TRBV7-2 and TRBJ2-7; 11 positions match TRBD2. This CDR3 is built from 16 residues. Trimming removed 5 bases from V and 7 bases from J; junction bases left unmatched: 13. CDR1 is SGHTA and CDR2 is FQGNSA in the germline V gene. CDR3 DNA: TGTGCCAGCAGCCCCTTGACTAGCGGGACCTACAATGAGCAGTACTTC. This gives the protein CASSPLTSGTYNEQYF.

This clonotype has more than one count but fewer than ten. This chain joins TRBV21-1 and TRBJ2-7; TRBD1, as called in the table, went unchecked against the DNA. TRBV21-1 corresponds to a pseudogene. The CDR3 totals 16 residues. CDR3 sequence: CARYPLGAGVAYEQYF. Written as DNA, the CDR3 is TGTGCCAGATACCCCTTGGGAGCGGGAGTCGCCTACGAGCAGTACTTC.

The rearrangement uses TRBV20-1 and TRBJ1-4, with D tentatively TRBD1 (6 bases). This CDR3 has 13 amino acids. Looked up from germline, CDR1 is DFQATT and CDR2 is SNEGSKA (reference sequence). Between the trimmed V and J ends, which lost 5 bases and 3 bases, there was a span of 10 bases. CDR3 nucleotides: TGCAGTGCTCCGGACAGATCTAATGAAAAACTGTTTTTT. Translating gives CSAPDRSNEKLFF.

V usage is TRBV29-1 and J usage is TRBJ1-1, with TRBD1 identical over 7 bases. This CDR3 region has 12 residues. The V and J ends lost 5 bases and 4 bases, in that order; junction bases with no gene match: 4. Germline V gene sequence: CDR1 SQVTM, CDR2 ANQGSEA. For the CDR3, the DNA is TGCAGCGTTAGCAACAGGGGCACTGAAGCTTTCTTT. This gives the protein CSVSNRGTEAFF.

V is TRBV29-1 and J is TRBJ2-1; 13 bases fit TRBD2. J was trimmed by 9 bases and V by 0 bases; bases with no gene match: 2. Germline assignment: CDR1 SQVTM and CDR2 ANQGSEA. The CDR3 covers 14 residues. The CDR3 nucleotides read TGCAGCGTTGAAGAGGGGACTAGCGGGACTGAGCAGTTCTTC. Protein sequence: CSVEEGTSGTEQFF.

The chain carries TRBV28 and TRBJ1-4; unclear D gene. The germline V gene has CDR1 MDHEN and CDR2 SYDVKM. The V and J ends lost 6 bases and 4 bases respectively, with 15 bases between them. The CDR3 has 15 amino acids. The CDR3 bases are TGTGCCAGCAGCCCACATGGAAGTTATAATGAAAAACTGTTTTTT. Amino acids: CASSPHGSYNEKLFF.

This CDR3 is CSVVFPAPYEQYF. The CDR3 nucleotides read TGCAGCGTTGTTTTCCCCGCACCCTACGAGCAGTACTTC. The chain is built from TRBV29-1 and TRBJ2-7; D remains unclear. V lost 4 bases and J lost 2, with 12 bases in between. The germline V gene encodes CDR1 SQVTM and CDR2 ANQGSEA. The CDR3 is 13 amino acids.

This clonotype was detected many times. This chain connects TRBV20-1 to TRBJ2-1, with D perhaps TRBD2 (5 bases). The CDR3 spans 12 residues. V was pared by 5 bases and J by 7 bases, with 12 bases between. Germline V gene sequence: CDR1 DFQATT, CDR2 SNEGSKA (reference sequence). The CDR3 region is CSASKGGNEQFF. The CDR3 nucleotides are TGCAGTGCTTCTAAAGGAGGTAATGAGCAGTTCTTC.

The chain is built from TRBV5-1 and TRBJ1-5; a weak D match, TRBD1 (6 bases). Trimming removed 4 bases from V and 4 bases from J, with 15 bases in between. CDR3 length equals 15 residues. Germline lookup yields CDR1 SGHRS and CDR2 YFSETQ. CDR3: CASSRGGQRNQPQHF. The CDR3, as DNA: TGCGCCAGCAGCCGCGGCGGACAGAGAAATCAGCCCCAGCATTTT.

This clonotype was counted only a few times. The chain couples TRBV20-1 to TRBJ2-5; tentatively, D is TRBD2 (6 bases). The better agreement between TRBJ2-7 and the DNA end casts doubt on the J call. The CDR3 runs to 15 residues. CDR1 is DFQATT and CDR2 is SNEGSKA in the germline V gene (reference sequence). CDR3 sequence: CSARPWNSGTYEQYF. For the CDR3, the DNA is TGCAGTGCTAGGCCTTGGAATAGCGGTACCTACGAGCAGTACTTC.

The CDR3 DNA reads TGTGCCAGCAGTCCTAGGACAGGGGTCCCCTACGAGCAGTACTTC. Amino acids: CASSPRTGVPYEQYF. This chain uses TRBV12-3 or TRBV12-4 with TRBJ2-4; 9 nucleotides agree with TRBD1. The J call may not be correct, given that the DNA end is closer to TRBJ2-7. The CDR3 loop spans 15 amino acids.

J is TRBJ2-7 and V is TRBV7-9; D not certain. Germline V gene lookup returns CDR1 SEHNR and CDR2 FQNEAQ (reference sequence). Trimming stripped 6 bases from V and 0 bases from J, with 9 bases between. The CDR3 covers 13 residues. CDR3 region: CASSTRNSYEQYF. CDR3 nucleotides: TGTGCCAGCAGTACCCGGAACTCCTACGAGCAGTACTTC.

The chain has TRBV12-3 or TRBV12-4 and TRBJ2-7; D unresolved. Trimming pared 4 bases from V and 4 bases from J, leaving 17 bases between. The CDR3 length is 15 residues. The CDR3 DNA reads TGTGCCAGCAGTTCCCTCACTGTAGGGCCGTACGAGCAGTACTTC. This gives the protein CASSSLTVGPYEQYF.

The rearrangement joins TRBV12-3 or TRBV12-4 to TRBJ1-2; D remains unclear. Trimming cost V 2 bases and J 10 bases, with 11 bases left between them. This CDR3 has 12 amino acids. The CDR3 loop reads CASSLSTEDYTF. CDR3 DNA sequence: TGTGCCAGCAGTTTATCTACGGAAGACTACACCTTC.